This T cell receptor beta chain was recorded in a study of control samples from healthy donors and cancer patients. Sequencing used immunoSEQ multiplex PCR; TCRdb keeps in-frame clones, though not all of them. The sample shows about 120,000 clones, around 90% of them seen only once. Germline V CDR1 and CDR2: LNHNV, YYDKDF (reference sequence). Trimming stripped 5 bases from V and 0 bases from J, with 14 bases between. The CDR3 extends over 17 amino acids. The chain has TRBV15 and TRBJ2-6, with a tentative D call TRBD1 (5 bases). The sequenced material came from blood. The sequence derives from a woman between 65 and 79 years old in good health. CDR3 bases: TGTGCCACCAGCGTAGACAGCTTCCTCTCTGGGGCCAACGTCCTGACTTTC. The encoded protein is CATSVDSFLSGANVLTF.